Listed below are T cell receptor beta chains from one sample, sequenced in a study of spatial heterogeneity in lung cancer. TCRdb processed the 5' RACE reads anew with MiXCR; each CDR3 protein has one entry. The repertoire includes more than 60,000 distinct CDR3 sequences, 6.3% of them detected once, and 14% to 15% sits in the top ten. This sample comprised PBMCs, obtained at surgery. The receptors originated from a female donor with early-stage non-small cell lung cancer. Both conserved end residues are trimmed from each CDR3. Each record gives: CDR3 protein, V gene, J gene.

CDR3aa: SASSPLIANTGELF; v_gene: TRBV20-1; j_gene: TRBJ2-2
CDR3aa: ASSPRTINEQF; v_gene: TRBV7-7; j_gene: TRBJ2-1
CDR3aa: ASSVVDTPYNEQF; v_gene: TRBV9; j_gene: TRBJ2-1
CDR3aa: ATLLANSGANVLT; v_gene: TRBV28; j_gene: TRBJ2-6
CDR3aa: ACSQGAREKLF; v_gene: TRBV19; j_gene: TRBJ1-4
CDR3aa: ATKPGLASDTQY; v_gene: TRBV7-9; j_gene: TRBJ2-3
CDR3aa: ASKAGQGEQF; v_gene: TRBV6-6; j_gene: TRBJ2-1
CDR3aa: ATSEAGRTDTQY; v_gene: TRBV24-1; j_gene: TRBJ2-3
CDR3aa: ASSPRQGSEQF; v_gene: TRBV11-2; j_gene: TRBJ2-1
CDR3aa: SARIRGGNIQY; v_gene: TRBV20-1; j_gene: TRBJ2-4
CDR3aa: SAPGPVTYNEQF; v_gene: TRBV20-1; j_gene: TRBJ2-1
CDR3aa: ASSSGAYTGELF; v_gene: TRBV7-3; j_gene: TRBJ2-2
CDR3aa: ASSLELGAQY; v_gene: TRBV7-2; j_gene: TRBJ2-3
CDR3aa: AISEEGGRTEAF; v_gene: TRBV10-3; j_gene: TRBJ1-1
CDR3aa: ASSPLGRATNEKLF; v_gene: TRBV4-1; j_gene: TRBJ1-4
CDR3aa: ASSVNLNYSYEQY; v_gene: TRBV10-2; j_gene: TRBJ2-7